One and the same sample provided the 31 T cell receptor beta chains below, sequenced in a study of blood T cell repertoires in COVID-19. Profiled with immunoSEQ multiplex PCR; TCRdb holds only in-frame clones, not every one. Here the sample spans about 340,000 clones, just over 85% being singletons. The sequencing input was PBMCs or T cells enriched from blood (not recorded which). The receptors shown here come from a woman between 40 and 50 years old with acute COVID-19.

The rearrangement links TRBV2 to TRBJ2-3; 12 bases match TRBD2. CDR1 is SNHLY and CDR2 is FYNNEI in the germline V gene. CDR3 size: 17 residues. V shed 4 bases, J shed 5 bases, and the junction held 10 bases outside the gene matches. The CDR3 nucleotides read TGTGCCAGCAGTGTTAGACTAGCGGGAGCGTACGAAGATACGCAGTATTTT. It yields the protein CASSVRLAGAYEDTQYF.

The rearrangement uses TRBV15 and TRBJ1-1, with a tentative D call TRBD1 (5 bases). CDR1 and CDR2 (germline): LNHNV, YYDKDF (reference sequence). The CDR3 is 14 amino acids. V was trimmed by 1 base and J by 8 bases, leaving 14 bases between them. The CDR3 DNA is TGTGCCACCAGCAGAGGGGGGAGGGCTATGGAAGCTTTCTTT. This sequence encodes CATSRGGRAMEAFF.

This clone has only one observation. The J gene is TRBJ2-7, the V gene TRBV7-3; 8 bases are shared with TRBD1. The CDR3 consists of 15 residues. Germline loops: CDR1 SGHTA, CDR2 FQGTGA. V shed 5 bases and J 4 bases; nucleotides not matched to a gene: 10. CDR3 region: CASSIKAGGGYEQYF. The DNA of the CDR3 is TGTGCCAGCAGCATAAAGGCAGGGGGCGGGTACGAGCAGTACTTC.

This rearrangement joins TRBV7-9 to TRBJ2-1; 10 bases are shared with TRBD1. After removal of 5 bases from V and 6 bases from J, the junction contained 10 bases not matched to a gene. Germline V gene sequence: CDR1 SEHNR, CDR2 FQNEAQ (reference sequence). The CDR3 runs 16 residues. The CDR3 is CASSPHPRTGGNEQFF. For the CDR3, the DNA is TGTGCCAGCAGCCCCCACCCGAGGACAGGGGGCAATGAGCAGTTCTTC. Filled out from reference TRBV7-9 and TRBJ2-1, the complete variable domain reads DTGVSQNPRHKITKRGQNVTFRCDPISEHNRLYWYRQTLGQGPEFLTYFQNEAQLEKSRLLSDRFSAERPKGSFSTLEIQRTEQGDSAMYLCASSPHPRTGGNEQFFGPGTRLTVL.

The rearrangement joins TRBV19 to TRBJ2-7; tentatively, D is TRBD2 (6 bases). This CDR3 has 17 amino acids. CDR1 is LNHDA and CDR2 is SQIVND in the germline V gene (reference sequence). V lost 4 bases to trimming and J lost 0 bases, with 19 bases between them. CDR3 in amino acids: CASSTQMGRGSSYEQYF. For the CDR3, the DNA is TGTGCCAGTAGTACCCAAATGGGGCGGGGAAGCTCCTACGAGCAGTACTTC. Supplemented by reference TRBV19 and TRBJ2-7, the full variable domain reads DGGITQSPKYLFRKEGQNVTLSCEQNLNHDAMYWYRQDPGQGLRLIYYSQIVNDFQKGDIAEGYSVSREKKESFPLTVTSAQKNPTAFYLCASSTQMGRGSSYEQYFGPGTRLTVT.

This rearrangement joins TRBV5-1 to TRBJ2-1, with 7 positions matching TRBD2. There are 16 residues in the CDR3. V lost 2 bases, J lost 0 bases, and 5 bases stayed unmatched. Germline V CDR1 and CDR2: SGHRS, YFSETQ. The CDR3 sequence: CASSFASGGSYNEQFF. The CDR3 DNA reads as TGCGCCAGCAGCTTCGCTAGCGGAGGCTCCTACAATGAGCAGTTCTTC. Complete variable domain (other parts from reference TRBV5-1 and TRBJ2-1): KAGVTQTPRYLIKTRGQQVTLSCSPISGHRSVSWYQQTPGQGLQFLFEYFSETQRNKGNFPGRFSGRQFSNSRSEMNVSTLELGDSALYLCASSFASGGSYNEQFFGPGTRLTVL.

V and J are TRBV3-1 (or the pseudogene TRBV3-2) and TRBJ1-3; the D is unclear. The ends were cut back, 0 bases at V and 3 bases at J, with 9 bases in the middle. Germline V gives CDR1 LGHDT, CDR2 YNNKEL (reference sequence). The CDR3 is 15 amino acids. The CDR3 DNA reads TGTGCCAGCAGCCAAGAATCCACTTATGGAAACACCATATATTTT. Amino acids: CASSQESTYGNTIYF.

This chain uses TRBV27 with TRBJ1-2, with 8 bases aligning to TRBD1. This CDR3 is built from 12 residues. Germline values: CDR1 MNHEY, CDR2 SMNVEV (reference sequence). Trimming at V came to 7 bases and at J to 6 bases, leaving 4 bases not matched to a gene. CDR3 sequence (DNA): TGTGCCAGCAAGGACAGGGATGATGGCTACACCTTC. Amino acid sequence: CASKDRDDGYTF.

The chain is built from TRBV11-2 and TRBJ1-2; a possible D gene is TRBD1 (6 bases). Germline V gives CDR1 SGHAT, CDR2 FQNNGV. V was shortened by 5 bases and J by 8 bases, with 6 bases between the two germline ends. The CDR3 spans 10 residues. This CDR3 is CASSGGGYTF. The CDR3 coding sequence is TGTGCCAGCAGCGGGGGCGGCTACACCTTC.

This clone was seen once. The rearrangement joins TRBV4-1 to TRBJ2-3, with D tentatively TRBD1 (6 bases). Germline CDR1 MGHRA, CDR2 YSYEKL. CDR3 length: 18 residues. The ends were cut back, 4 bases at V and 1 base at J, with 21 bases in the middle. CDR3 DNA: TGCGCCAGCAGCCGTACAGGGAACCCAAGCGGCGGCACAGATACGCAGTATTTT. Translated: CASSRTGNPSGGTDTQYF.

V is TRBV6-1 and J is TRBJ1-1; a possible D gene is TRBD1 (5 bases). Germline assignment: CDR1 MNHNS and CDR2 SASEGT. This CDR3 has 17 amino acids. Trimming shortened V by 1 base and J by 5 bases, and 20 bases separated the two germline ends. The CDR3 protein is CASSEVFGGFSGTEAFF. Written as DNA, the CDR3 is TGTGCCAGCAGTGAAGTGTTCGGTGGGTTTTCAGGGACTGAAGCTTTCTTT.

The chain is built from TRBV3-1 (or the pseudogene TRBV3-2) and TRBJ1-3, with D possibly being TRBD1 (5 bases). With 4 bases removed from V and 0 bases from J, the gap between germline ends came to 16 bases. Germline CDR1 reads LGHDT; CDR2 reads YNNKEL (reference sequence). CDR3 size: 17 residues. CDR3 sequence (DNA): TGTGCCAGCAGCCTAACTTCGACAGTTAACTCTGGAAACACCATATATTTT. Translating it yields CASSLTSTVNSGNTIYF.

The chain uses TRBV5-6 and TRBJ2-3; D gene uncertain. V lost 0 bases to trimming and J lost 0 bases, with 8 bases between them. Germline V CDR1 and CDR2: SGHDT, YYEEEE. CDR3 length: 15 residues. The CDR3 spells CASSLAWRSTDTQYF. The CDR3 DNA reads as TGTGCCAGCAGCTTGGCGTGGCGGAGCACAGATACGCAGTATTTT.

V usage is TRBV4-1 and J usage is TRBJ2-1, with a possible D match to TRBD2 (6 bases). CDR3 length equals 14 residues. V was shortened by 8 bases and J by 4 bases, with 15 bases between the two germline ends. Germline CDR1 MGHRA, CDR2 YSYEKL. The CDR3 sequence is CASLGAGSYNEQFF. DNA for the CDR3: TGCGCCAGCCTAGGGGCGGGGAGTTACAATGAGCAGTTCTTC.

The V gene is TRBV7-8, the J gene TRBJ1-1; tentative D call: TRBD1 (5 bases). Looked up from germline, CDR1 is SGHVS and CDR2 is FQNEAQ. The ends were cut back, 5 bases at V and 2 bases at J, with 24 bases in the middle. The CDR3 sequence is 18 residues long. As DNA, the CDR3 is TGTGCCAGCAGCCGATTGGGGCCACTTATTCGCAAAAACACTGAAGCTTTCTTT. This codes for CASSRLGPLIRKNTEAFF. The whole variable domain, remainder taken from reference TRBV7-8 and TRBJ1-1, is GAGVSQSPRYKVAKRGQDVALRCDPISGHVSLFWYQQALGQGPEFLTYFQNEAQLDKSGLPSDRFFAERPEGSVSTLKIQRTQQEDSAVYLCASSRLGPLIRKNTEAFFGQGTRLTVV.

This clone was seen a few times. V usage is TRBV7-9 and J usage is TRBJ1-2, with 7 bases matching TRBD1. V lost 2 bases, J lost 8 bases, and 11 bases stayed unmatched. CDR1 and CDR2 from the germline V gene are SEHNR and FQNEAQ (reference sequence). The CDR3 runs to 15 residues. The CDR3 here is CASSLYGTAIGGYTF. CDR3 coding DNA: TGTGCCAGCAGCTTATATGGGACAGCGATCGGGGGCTACACCTTC.

This rearrangement joins TRBV14 to TRBJ2-2; D gene uncertain. This CDR3 spans 16 amino acids. Germline assignment: CDR1 SGHDN and CDR2 FVKESK. Trimming removed 0 bases at V and 3 bases at J, with 11 bases between. The CDR3 DNA sequence: TGTGCCAGCAGCCAAGACCGAGGTTGGGACACCGGGGAGCTGTTTTTT. Amino acid sequence: CASSQDRGWDTGELFF.

The chain combines TRBV5-1 with TRBJ1-1, with D hard to call. Trimming removed 4 bases from V and 0 bases from J, with 16 bases in between. The CDR3 is made up of 16 amino acids. The germline V gene encodes CDR1 SGHRS and CDR2 YFSETQ. Written as DNA, the CDR3 is TGCGCCAGCAGCCCGTCGGTCCGCCAGGTGAACACTGAAGCTTTCTTT. Amino acids: CASSPSVRQVNTEAFF.

This clone was seen just once. This chain uses TRBV14 with TRBJ2-5; D is perhaps TRBD1 (6 bases). Per germline, CDR1 SGHDN and CDR2 FVKESK. The CDR3 totals 17 residues. Trimming left V 1 base short and J 5 bases short, with 20 bases between. The CDR3, as DNA: TGTGCCAGCAGCCAAGTCGCGTGGACCTTGAGGGGGGAGACCCAGTACTTC. It encodes CASSQVAWTLRGETQYF. Filled out from reference TRBV14 and TRBJ2-5, the complete variable domain reads EAGVTQFPSHSVIEKGQTVTLRCDPISGHDNLYWYRRVMGKEIKFLLHFVKESKQDESGMPNNRFLAERTGGTYSTLKVQPAELEDSGVYFCASSQVAWTLRGETQYFGPGTRLLVL.

This clone has only one observation. The chain combines TRBV4-3 with TRBJ1-4; D gene uncertain. This CDR3 has 15 amino acids. Deletions cut 0 bases from V and 7 bases from J, with 12 bases between. CDR1 LGHNA and CDR2 YSLEER come from the germline V gene. This CDR3 reads CASSQEGSSSEKLFF. The CDR3 DNA is TGCGCCAGCAGCCAAGAAGGGAGCAGCTCTGAAAAACTGTTTTTT.

This clone came up a few times. The V and J genes are TRBV2 and TRBJ1-2; D may be TRBD1 (6 bases). CDR1 SNHLY and CDR2 FYNNEI come from the germline V gene. This CDR3 region has 12 residues. Deletions cut 4 bases from V and 8 bases from J, with 11 bases between. CDR3 DNA: TGTGCCAGCAGTGGACAGGACGGCGGCTACACCTTC. Amino acids: CASSGQDGGYTF.

This chain connects TRBV9 to TRBJ1-1; 8 bases align to TRBD1. Germline assignment: CDR1 SGDLS and CDR2 YYNGEE. The CDR3 is made up of 15 amino acids. Trimming at V came to 4 bases and at J to 5 bases, leaving 10 bases not matched to a gene. The CDR3 sequence is CASSPSTGARTEAFF. CDR3 sequence (DNA): TGTGCCAGCAGCCCCTCGACAGGGGCGAGGACTGAAGCTTTCTTT.

The V call is TRBV2, the J call TRBJ2-7, with 8 bases identical to TRBD2. CDR3 length: 14 residues. Trimming cost V 3 bases and J 7 bases; bases outside gene matches: 8. Germline loops: CDR1 SNHLY, CDR2 FYNNEI. The CDR3 loop reads CASSEGGGLGEQYF. DNA of the CDR3: TGTGCCAGCAGTGAGGGCGGGGGGCTTGGTGAGCAGTACTTC.

This chain links TRBV7-2 with TRBJ1-5; D call uncertain. Germline V gene lookup returns CDR1 SGHTA and CDR2 FQGNSA. V was pared by 1 base and J by 3 bases, with 13 bases between. This CDR3 has 16 residues. CDR3 sequence: CASSLGAVSVNQPQHF. For the CDR3, the DNA is TGTGCCAGCAGCTTAGGGGCAGTATCCGTCAATCAGCCCCAGCATTTT.

The chain has TRBV20-1 and TRBJ2-3; D might be TRBD1 (6 bases). CDR3 length: 15 amino acids. V was clipped by 3 bases and J by 4 bases, with 17 bases between them. The germline CDR1 and CDR2 sequences are DFQATT and SNEGSKA (reference sequence). Here the CDR3 DNA reads TGCAGTGCTAGTGGAAGCAGGGGATTACCAGATACGCAGTATTTT. This sequence encodes CSASGSRGLPDTQYF.

This clone was seen more than once but under ten times. The rearrangement joins TRBV7-9 to TRBJ2-7, with D possibly being TRBD1 (5 bases). CDR3 size: 14 residues. V dropped 5 bases and J dropped 3 bases, with 14 bases sitting between them. Germline V CDR1 and CDR2: SEHNR, FQNEAQ (reference sequence). In nucleotides, the CDR3 is TGTGCCAGCAGCCCCCCCGGCAGGGTCTACGAGCAGTACTTC. Translating gives CASSPPGRVYEQYF.

This clone has a single count. This sequence joins TRBV25-1 and TRBJ1-5; 10 nucleotides match TRBD1. Per the germline V gene, CDR1 is MGHDK and CDR2 is SYGVNS. The CDR3 contains 14 residues. V dropped 4 bases and J dropped 6; count of bases not matched to a gene: 3. CDR3 residues: CASSATGGLQPQHF. Here the CDR3 DNA reads TGTGCCAGCAGTGCGACAGGGGGCCTTCAGCCCCAGCATTTT.

The chain couples TRBV7-8 to TRBJ1-6; 7 bases fit TRBD1. The CDR3 contains 14 residues. The ends lost 4 bases at V and 9 bases at J; junction bases unmatched: 6. Germline CDR1 SGHVS, CDR2 FQNEAQ. CDR3 sequence: CASSYEDRFSPLHF. The CDR3 region has the DNA TGTGCCAGCAGCTATGAGGACAGGTTTTCACCCCTCCACTTT.

This sequence joins TRBV18 and TRBJ2-7; possibly TRBD1 for D (5 bases). This CDR3 is 14 amino acids long. Trimming removed 3 bases at V and 2 bases at J, with 11 bases between. Germline V gene sequence: CDR1 KGHSH, CDR2 LQKENI. The CDR3 loop is CASSPTQEAYEQYF. DNA of the CDR3: TGTGCCAGCTCACCGACACAGGAAGCCTACGAGCAGTACTTC.

The gene calls are TRBV7-3 and TRBJ1-2; D is possibly TRBD1 (6 bases). The V and J ends lost 6 bases and 6 bases respectively, with 11 bases between them. The CDR3 totals 12 residues. Germline CDR1 reads SGHTA; CDR2 reads FQGTGA. The CDR3 nucleotides read TGTGCCAGCAGTAATACAGGGAATGGCTACACCTTC. Protein: CASSNTGNGYTF.

This chain links TRBV7-9 with TRBJ1-1; a possible D gene is TRBD1 (5 bases). The CDR3 is 15 residues long. Germline CDR1 reads SEHNR; CDR2 reads FQNEAQ (reference sequence). The V gene lost 2 bases and the J gene lost 5 bases, with 15 bases spanning the gap. The CDR3 nucleotides are TGTGCCAGCAGCTTACTGGCGGGGACTGGGACTGAAGCTTTCTTT. Protein product: CASSLLAGTGTEAFF.